This T cell receptor beta chain emerged from a study of human T cells and chemical hapten exposure (dated by TCRdb to the early 2020s). Regarding the research as a whole: Libraries were combined into a pool for sequencing, and differences in TCR yield between samples came mainly from small differences in library volumes within the pool. The study tracked peripheral blood TCR repertoire changes in vivo during primary and secondary sensitization to the hapten diphenylcyclopropenone (DPC) in alopecia patients.

Broad study findings and their caveats: Repeated subsampling changed both the strength of the expansion versus patch-test correlation and the threshold at which that correlation became significant. No change with DPC sensitization was found in the number of TCRs above 1 in 1000 frequency, and no evidence of global repertoire structure alterations was found.

This clonotype was seen at least ten times. Its recognized antigen is unknown. The record has no base qualities; no much larger clone is one base away. Unfractionated whole blood was collected in Tempus Blood RNA tubes, and total RNA was extracted from that blood. About 5 healthy volunteers served as TCR sequencing controls and were bled at day 0, 2 weeks and 6 weeks. The germline V gene (reference sequence) sets CDR1 to MNHEY and CDR2 to SMNVEV. The CDR3 starts with the cysteine, ends with the phenylalanine, and has 15 residues. Only the CDR3 DNA is retained, 45 bases long and in frame from the first base. V loses 3 bases, J loses 0 bases, and the germline ends lie 10 bases apart. During library preparation, unique molecular identifiers were attached to individual cDNA molecules so that TCRs could be counted quantitatively and reproducibly. Both TCR alpha and TCR beta chains were sequenced from each blood RNA sample. From the authors' description of their analysis: Samples had a median of roughly 100,000 TCRs, with a range from about 23,224 to 750,000. The Decombinator software suite was used to annotate V, J and CDR3 in the TCR reads. For the PS versus PT1 abundance plots, all samples were subsampled to the same number of TCRs (28,000). Expanded TCRs were defined as absent before sensitization and observed at least eight times at the 2-week time point. TCRdb reprocessed the public reads (quality trimming at Q25 with fastp, clone calling with MiXCR) and kept in-frame beta chains. Every distinct CDR3 protein forms one entry, paired with its most common genes and DNA. TCRdb's processing, not the authors', yielded these V and J calls. Here the sample has about 120,000 distinct CDR3 sequences; 8% to 9.5% occur a single time. The ten most abundant clones make up about 1.4% of the sample.

Rearrangement joined TRBV27 to TRBJ2-3, and possibly TRBD2, on 6 matching bases. The specimen was whole blood. This sequence was found in a human donor in good health. Some clones in this sample may be carry-over from other donors' samples. Donor details come from another sample of the same person, matched by shared clones. Here the CDR3 is given as CASSLGGLSTDTQYF. The bases are TGTGCCAGCAGTTTGGGCGGACTAAGCACAGATACGCAGTATTTT.